This T cell receptor beta chain was identified during a study of shared clonotypes between healthy human individuals. In the naive CD8 group, cells lacked CD45RO and were positively selected for CCR7, so terminally differentiated effector memory CD45RA+ cells were left out. TCRdb keeps only in-frame clones here, not all; method: immunoSEQ multiplex PCR. The sample carries a few million clones, around 93% recorded once. Germline lookup yields CDR1 SGHRS and CDR2 YFSETQ. The CDR3 has 15 residues. Trimming stripped 0 bases from V and 5 bases from J, with 14 bases between. Sequenced input: naive CD8+ T cells from PBMCs. The receptor was derived from a man younger than 30 in good health. Some clones in this sample may be carry-over from other donors' samples. This sequence joins TRBV5-1 and TRBJ2-5; D might be TRBD1 or TRBD2, each matching 6 bases. CDR3 bases: TGCGCCAGCAGCTTGGAGGGGGGAGGACCGGAGACCCAGTACTTC. Translating it yields CASSLEGGGPETQYF.